Given below is one T cell receptor beta chain in context. Antigen specificity is unknown. The PCR was carried out with 60 Vbeta primers and 13 Jbeta primers. Here immunoSEQ multiplex PCR was the method, and the copy in TCRdb shows in-frame clones only, minus some. The table counts approximately 140,000 clones; approximately 2% lies in the top ten. CDR3 length: 15 amino acids. V lost 5 bases and J 4 bases, leaving 15 bases between the germline ends. CDR1 and CDR2 (germline): SEHNR, FQNEAQ (reference sequence). The sample belongs to a study of cytomegalovirus exposure and HLA in healthy donors. Study observations and caveats: Some highly shared sequence variants likely arose as a pipeline artifact.

The source of this sequence is a woman aged 18-29 years in good health and CMV-seronegative. Input material: PBMCs. The chain recombines TRBV7-9 with TRBJ1-5; possibly TRBD1 for D (6 bases). The CDR3 coding sequence is TGTGCCAGCAGCGCGTCCGGGACACCAAATCAGCCCCAGCATTTT. Residues: CASSASGTPNQPQHF.